This T cell receptor (beta chain) was recovered during a study of cytomegalovirus exposure and HLA in healthy donors. Study-level information: HLA-typed donors contributed some 77 million unique TCRs, which were held in an early data release. Whole-study results and caveats: Serostatus for CMV was the only available immune exposure information. Most sequenced TCRs were rare (though some public TCRs occurred in many donors).

Germline CDR1 is SNHLY and CDR2 is FYNNEI. The CDR3 runs to 13 residues. This clone was detected only once. Its antigen is currently unknown. The germline gene is not matched at one end of the junction; a read error may be the cause. It was with 60 Vbeta and 13 Jbeta primers that the PCR ran. Sequencing was performed with immunoSEQ multiplex PCR; in TCRdb, only in-frame clones are kept and a portion is missing. There are some 120,000 clones in the sample; roughly 85% occur only once, and 3.6% lies in the top ten. The sample comprised PBMCs. This receptor was taken from a woman aged 40 to 50 in good health and CMV-seropositive. The chain uses TRBV2 and TRBJ2-7; D is perhaps TRBD2 (6 bases). The CDR3 DNA follows: TGTGCCAGCAGTGAAGCGCAAAGGGTTTGGGACTCCTTC. Protein product: CASSEAQRVWDSF.